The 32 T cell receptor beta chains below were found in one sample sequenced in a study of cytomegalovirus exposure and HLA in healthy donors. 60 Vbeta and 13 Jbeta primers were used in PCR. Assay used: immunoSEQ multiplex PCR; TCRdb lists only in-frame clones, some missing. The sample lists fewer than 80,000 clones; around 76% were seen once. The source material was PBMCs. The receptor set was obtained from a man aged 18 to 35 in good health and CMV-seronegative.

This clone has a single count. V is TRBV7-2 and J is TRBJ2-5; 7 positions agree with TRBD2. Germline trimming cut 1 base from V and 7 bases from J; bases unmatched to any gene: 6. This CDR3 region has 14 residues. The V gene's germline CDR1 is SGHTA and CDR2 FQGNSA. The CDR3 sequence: CASSLGGGAGTQYF. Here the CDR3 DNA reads TGTGCCAGCAGCTTAGGCGGGGGTGCGGGGACCCAGTACTTC.

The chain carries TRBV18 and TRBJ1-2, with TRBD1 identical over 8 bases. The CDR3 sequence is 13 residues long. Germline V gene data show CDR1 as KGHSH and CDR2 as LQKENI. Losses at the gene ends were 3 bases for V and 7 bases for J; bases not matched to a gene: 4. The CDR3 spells CASSPGQGAGYTF. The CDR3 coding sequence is TGTGCCAGCTCACCCGGACAGGGTGCTGGCTACACCTTC.

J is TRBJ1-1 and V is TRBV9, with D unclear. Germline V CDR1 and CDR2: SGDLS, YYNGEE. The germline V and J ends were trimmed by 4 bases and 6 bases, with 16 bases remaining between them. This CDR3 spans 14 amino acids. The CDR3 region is CASSSHTGFSEAFF. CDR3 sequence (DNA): TGTGCCAGCAGCTCTCATACGGGGTTCTCTGAAGCTTTCTTT.

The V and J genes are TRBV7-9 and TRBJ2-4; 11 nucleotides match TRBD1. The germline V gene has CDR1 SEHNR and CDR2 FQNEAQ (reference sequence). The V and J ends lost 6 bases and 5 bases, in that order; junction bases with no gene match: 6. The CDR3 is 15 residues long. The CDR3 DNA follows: TGTGCCAGCAGAACTGGACAGGGGGCTCAAAACATTCAGTACTTC. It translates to CASRTGQGAQNIQYF.

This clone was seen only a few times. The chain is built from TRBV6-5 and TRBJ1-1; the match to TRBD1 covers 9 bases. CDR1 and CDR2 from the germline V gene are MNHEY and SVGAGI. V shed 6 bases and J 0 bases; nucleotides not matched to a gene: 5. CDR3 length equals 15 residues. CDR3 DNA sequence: TGTGCCAGCAGGAGGACAGGGGCCCTGAACACTGAAGCTTTCTTT. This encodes CASRRTGALNTEAFF.

The CDR3 is CASSLDRGTGNNEQFF. The CDR3 nucleotides read TGTGCCAGCAGCTTAGATCGGGGGACAGGGAACAATGAGCAGTTCTTC. The V and J genes are TRBV11-3 and TRBJ2-1; 9 nucleotides line up with TRBD1. Losses at the gene ends were 0 bases for V and 5 bases for J; bases not matched to a gene: 5. The CDR3 has 16 residues. The germline V gene has CDR1 SGHNT and CDR2 YENEEA.

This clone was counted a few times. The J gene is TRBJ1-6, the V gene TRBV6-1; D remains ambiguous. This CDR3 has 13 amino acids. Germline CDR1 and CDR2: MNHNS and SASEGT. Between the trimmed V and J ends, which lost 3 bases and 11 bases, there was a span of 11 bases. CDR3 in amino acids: CASSESIGTPLHF. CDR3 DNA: TGTGCCAGCAGTGAGTCTATCGGGACACCCCTCCACTTT.

The DNA of the CDR3 is TGTGCCAGCAGCCCGGCGGCGTTTAGCAATCAGCCCCAGCATTTT. This translates into CASSPAAFSNQPQHF. The V gene is TRBV5-8, the J gene TRBJ1-5, with unresolved D. The V gene lost 4 bases and the J gene lost 0 bases, with 11 bases spanning the gap. CDR1 is SGHTS, CDR2 YDEGEE, per germline. This CDR3 has 15 amino acids.

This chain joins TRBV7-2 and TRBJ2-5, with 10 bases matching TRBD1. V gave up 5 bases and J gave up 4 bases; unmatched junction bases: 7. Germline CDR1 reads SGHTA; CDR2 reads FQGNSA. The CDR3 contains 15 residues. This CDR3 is CASSLGQGSRETQYF. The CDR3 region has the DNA TGTGCCAGCAGCCTGGGACAGGGGTCGAGAGAGACCCAGTACTTC.

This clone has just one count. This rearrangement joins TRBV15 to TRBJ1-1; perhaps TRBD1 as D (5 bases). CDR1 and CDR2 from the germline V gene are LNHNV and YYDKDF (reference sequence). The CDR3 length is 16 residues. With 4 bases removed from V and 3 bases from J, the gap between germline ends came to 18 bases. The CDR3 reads CATSKTGGFGDTEAFF. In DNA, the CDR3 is TGTGCCACCAGCAAAACCGGGGGGTTCGGGGACACTGAAGCTTTCTTT.

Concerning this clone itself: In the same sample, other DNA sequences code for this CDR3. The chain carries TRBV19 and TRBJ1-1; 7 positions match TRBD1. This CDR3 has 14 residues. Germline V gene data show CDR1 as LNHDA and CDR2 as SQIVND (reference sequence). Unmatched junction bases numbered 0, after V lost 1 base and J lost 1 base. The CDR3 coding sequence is TGTGCCAGTAGTATAGGGACAGGGAACACTGAAGCTTTCTTT. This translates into CASSIGTGNTEAFF.

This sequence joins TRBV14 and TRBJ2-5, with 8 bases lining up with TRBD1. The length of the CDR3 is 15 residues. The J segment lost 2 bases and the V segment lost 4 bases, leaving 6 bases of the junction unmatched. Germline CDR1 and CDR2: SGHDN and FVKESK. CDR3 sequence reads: CASSLQGARQETQYF. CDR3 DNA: TGTGCCAGCAGCCTTCAGGGGGCAAGGCAAGAGACCCAGTACTTC.

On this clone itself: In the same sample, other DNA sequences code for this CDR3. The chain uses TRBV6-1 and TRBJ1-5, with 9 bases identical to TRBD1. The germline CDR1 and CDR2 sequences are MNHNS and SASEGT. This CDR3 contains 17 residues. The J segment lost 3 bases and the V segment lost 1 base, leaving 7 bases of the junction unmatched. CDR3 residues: CASSEGSGTGLNQPQHF. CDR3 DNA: TGTGCCAGCAGTGAAGGTTCGGGGACAGGGCTCAATCAGCCCCAGCATTTT.

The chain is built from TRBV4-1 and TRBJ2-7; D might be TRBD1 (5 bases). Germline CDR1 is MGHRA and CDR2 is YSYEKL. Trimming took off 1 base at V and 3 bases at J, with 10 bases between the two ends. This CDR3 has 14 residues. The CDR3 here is CASSQGITGYEQYF. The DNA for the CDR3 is TGCGCCAGCAGCCAAGGTATTACAGGCTACGAGCAGTACTTC.

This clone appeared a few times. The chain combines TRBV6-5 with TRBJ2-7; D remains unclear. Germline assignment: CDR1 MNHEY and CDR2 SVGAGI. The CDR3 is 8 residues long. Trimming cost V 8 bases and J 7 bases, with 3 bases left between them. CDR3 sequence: CASGEQYV. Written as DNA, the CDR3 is TGTGCCAGCGGAGAGCAGTACGTC.

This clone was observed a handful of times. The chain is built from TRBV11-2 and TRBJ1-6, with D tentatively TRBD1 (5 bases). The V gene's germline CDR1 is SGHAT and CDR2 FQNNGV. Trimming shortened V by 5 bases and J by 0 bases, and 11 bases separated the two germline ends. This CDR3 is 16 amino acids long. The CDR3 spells CASSPGGSSYNSPLHF. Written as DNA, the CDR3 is TGTGCCAGCAGCCCTGGGGGGAGCTCCTATAATTCACCCCTCCACTTT.

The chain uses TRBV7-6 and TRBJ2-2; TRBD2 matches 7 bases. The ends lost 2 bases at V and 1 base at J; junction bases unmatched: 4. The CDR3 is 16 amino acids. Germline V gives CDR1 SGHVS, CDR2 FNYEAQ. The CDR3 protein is CASSLWVAGNTGELFF. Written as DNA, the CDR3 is TGTGCCAGCAGCTTATGGGTAGCGGGGAACACCGGGGAGCTGTTTTTT.

CDR3 nucleotides: TGCGCCAGCAGCTTGGACGGGAATAGCAATCAGCCCCAGCATTTT. Translated: CASSLDGNSNQPQHF. V gene TRBV5-1 combines with J gene TRBJ1-5; D call uncertain. Trimming shortened V by 0 bases and J by 0 bases, and 7 bases separated the two germline ends. CDR1 is SGHRS, CDR2 YFSETQ, per germline. The CDR3 contains 15 residues.

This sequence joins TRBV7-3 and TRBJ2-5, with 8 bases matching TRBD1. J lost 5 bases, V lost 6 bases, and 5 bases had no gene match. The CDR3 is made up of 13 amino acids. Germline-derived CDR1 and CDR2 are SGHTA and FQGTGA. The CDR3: CASSRTGGETQYF. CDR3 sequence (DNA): TGTGCCAGCAGTCGAACAGGGGGGGAGACCCAGTACTTC.

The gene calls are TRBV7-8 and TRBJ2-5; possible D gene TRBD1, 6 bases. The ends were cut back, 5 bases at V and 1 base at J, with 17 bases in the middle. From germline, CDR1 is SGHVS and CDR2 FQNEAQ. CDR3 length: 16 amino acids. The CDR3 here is CASSPAGTQLQETQYF. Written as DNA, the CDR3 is TGTGCCAGCAGCCCCGCCGGGACACAACTCCAAGAGACCCAGTACTTC.

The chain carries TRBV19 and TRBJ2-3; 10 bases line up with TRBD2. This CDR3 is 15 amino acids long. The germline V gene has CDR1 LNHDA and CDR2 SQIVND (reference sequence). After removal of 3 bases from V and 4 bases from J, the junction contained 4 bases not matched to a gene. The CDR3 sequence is CASSIGLAGADTQYF. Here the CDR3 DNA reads TGTGCCAGTAGTATCGGGCTAGCGGGGGCAGATACGCAGTATTTT.

The CDR3 loop is CASGTTPNQPQHF. The CDR3 DNA reads TGTGCCAGTGGGACAACACCTAATCAGCCCCAGCATTTT. The chain uses TRBV19 and TRBJ1-5; perhaps TRBD1 as D (6 bases). Germline CDR1 is LNHDA and CDR2 is SQIVND (reference sequence). V was pared by 8 bases and J by 4 bases, with 12 bases between. This CDR3 region has 13 residues.

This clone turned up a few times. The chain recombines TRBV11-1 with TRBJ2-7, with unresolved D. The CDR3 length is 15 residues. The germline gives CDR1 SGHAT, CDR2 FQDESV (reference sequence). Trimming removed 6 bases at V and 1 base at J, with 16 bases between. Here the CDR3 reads CASSFNLGLSYEQYV. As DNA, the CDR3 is TGTGCCAGCAGTTTCAACCTTGGGCTTTCCTACGAGCAGTACGTC.

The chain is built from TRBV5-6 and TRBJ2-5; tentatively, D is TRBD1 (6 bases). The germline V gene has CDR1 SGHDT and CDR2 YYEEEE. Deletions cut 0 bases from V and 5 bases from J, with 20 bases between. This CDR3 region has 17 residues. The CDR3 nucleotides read TGTGCCAGCAGCTTGGCCGGGACATTTCACTTGGAGGAGACCCAGTACTTC. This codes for CASSLAGTFHLEETQYF.

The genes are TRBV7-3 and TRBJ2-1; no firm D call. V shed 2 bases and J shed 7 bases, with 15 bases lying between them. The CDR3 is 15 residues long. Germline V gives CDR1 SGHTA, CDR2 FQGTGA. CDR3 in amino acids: CASSLYAATGNEQFF. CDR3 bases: TGTGCCAGCAGCTTATACGCGGCCACTGGGAATGAGCAGTTCTTC. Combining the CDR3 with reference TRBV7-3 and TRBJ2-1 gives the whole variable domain GAGVSQTPSNKVTEKGKYVELRCDPISGHTALYWYRQSLGQGPEFLIYFQGTGAADDSGLPNDRFFAVRPEGSVSTLKIQRTERGDSAVYLCASSLYAATGNEQFFGPGTRLTVL.

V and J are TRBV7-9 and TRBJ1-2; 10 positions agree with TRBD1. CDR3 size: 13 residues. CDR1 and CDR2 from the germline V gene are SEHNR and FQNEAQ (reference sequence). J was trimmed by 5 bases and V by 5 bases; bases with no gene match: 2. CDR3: CASSRQGAYGYTF. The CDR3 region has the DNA TGTGCCAGCAGCAGACAGGGGGCATATGGCTACACCTTC.

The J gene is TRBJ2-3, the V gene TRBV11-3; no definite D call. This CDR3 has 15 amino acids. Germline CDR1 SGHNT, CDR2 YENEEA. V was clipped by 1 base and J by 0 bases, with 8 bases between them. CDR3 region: CASSLGQTSTDTQYF. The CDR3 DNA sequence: TGTGCCAGCAGCTTAGGACAAACTAGCACAGATACGCAGTATTTT.

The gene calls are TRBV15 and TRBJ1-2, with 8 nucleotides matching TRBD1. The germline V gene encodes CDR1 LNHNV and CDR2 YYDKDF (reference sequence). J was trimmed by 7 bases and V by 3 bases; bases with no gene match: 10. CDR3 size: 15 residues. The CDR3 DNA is TGTGCCACCAGCAGGCTCTCGGACAGGGAGGCTGGCTACACCTTC. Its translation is CATSRLSDREAGYTF.

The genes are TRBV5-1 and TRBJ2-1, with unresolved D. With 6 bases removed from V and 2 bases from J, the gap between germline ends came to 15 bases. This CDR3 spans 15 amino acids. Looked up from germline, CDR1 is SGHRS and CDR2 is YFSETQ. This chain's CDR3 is CASKPLGPTYNEQFF. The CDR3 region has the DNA TGCGCCAGCAAACCCCTCGGTCCGACCTACAATGAGCAGTTCTTC.

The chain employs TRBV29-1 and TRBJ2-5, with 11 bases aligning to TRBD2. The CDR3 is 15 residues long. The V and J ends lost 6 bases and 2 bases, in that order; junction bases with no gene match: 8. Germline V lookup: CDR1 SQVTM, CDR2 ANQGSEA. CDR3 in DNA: TGCAGCGTCGGTACTAGCGGGGGCCTTCAAGAGACCCAGTACTTC. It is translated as CSVGTSGGLQETQYF.

The chain's CDR3 is CASSQGDRGYNEQFF. CDR3 sequence (DNA): TGTGCCAGCAGCCAAGGGGACAGGGGGTACAATGAGCAGTTCTTC. The rearrangement joins TRBV14 to TRBJ2-1; 11 positions match TRBD1. The CDR3 runs to 15 residues. Looked up from germline, CDR1 is SGHDN and CDR2 is FVKESK. J lost 4 bases, V lost 1 base, and 0 bases had no gene match.

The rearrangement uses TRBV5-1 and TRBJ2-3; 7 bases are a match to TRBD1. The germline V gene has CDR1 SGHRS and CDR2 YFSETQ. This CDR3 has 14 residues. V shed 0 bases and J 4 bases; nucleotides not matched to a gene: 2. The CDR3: CASSLEQGSDTQYF. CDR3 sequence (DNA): TGCGCCAGCAGCTTGGAACAGGGGTCAGATACGCAGTATTTT.